This is a list of T cell receptor beta chains from one sample in a study of T cells after yellow fever vaccination. TCRdb re-derived calls from the 5' RACE reads in MiXCR, one entry per CDR3 protein. The table shows a few hundred thousand distinct CDR3 sequences, with about 4% occurring only once. Sequenced material: PBMCs, taken 5 days after the yellow fever booster vaccination. The receptors originated from a man between 18 and 29 years old who received the YFV17D yellow fever vaccine. Each CDR3 is given with its conserved first and last residue. A D gene is named only where the DNA matches it firmly. Not every row has a clone size; where given, it reads once, few, many or a size class.

j_call clone_size v_call d_call cdr3_aa cdr3_nt
TRBJ2-1 many TRBV5-1 . CASSKTEGNEQFF TGCGCCAGCAGCAAGACAGAGGGGAATGAGCAGTTCTTC
TRBJ1-3 many TRBV2 . CASSEPRSGNTIYF TGTGCCAGCAGTGAACCCAGGTCAGGAAACACCATATATTTT
TRBJ1-1 many TRBV19 . CASSSRRGVETEAFF TGTGCCAGTAGCTCTAGAAGGGGGGTCGAGACTGAAGCTTTCTTT
TRBJ2-2 few TRBV5-4 . CASSLYSANTGELFF TGTGCCAGCAGCTTATACAGTGCGAACACCGGGGAGCTGTTTTTT
TRBJ2-5 . TRBV6-5 TRBD1 CASSYVDRGLETQYF TGTGCCAGCAGTTACGTCGACAGGGGGCTGGAGACCCAGTACTTC
TRBJ2-7 . TRBV20-1 . CSARDNRPYEQYF TGCAGTGCTAGAGATAACAGACCCTACGAGCAGTACTTC
TRBJ2-5 . TRBV7-9 . CASSPPGHETQYF TGTGCCAGCAGCCCCCCAGGGCACGAGACCCAGTACTTC
TRBJ2-3 few TRBV5-1 TRBD1 CASSFVQGAVSYTDTQYF TGCGCCAGCAGCTTCGTACAGGGGGCCGTCTCCTACACAGATACGCAGTATTTT
TRBJ2-1 few TRBV15 TRBD2 CATSRENGGRGYNEQFF TGTGCCACCAGCAGAGAGAATGGAGGGAGGGGATACAATGAGCAGTTCTTC
TRBJ2-5 few TRBV7-3 . CASSLQGGGQETQYF TGTGCCAGCAGCTTACAGGGCGGCGGGCAAGAGACCCAGTACTTC
TRBJ2-7 . TRBV6-6 . CASTGDGYEQYF TGTGCCAGTACGGGGGATGGGTACGAGCAGTACTTC
TRBJ1-2 many TRBV7-9 . CASSSGDRGNYGYTF TGTGCCAGCAGCTCCGGGGACCGTGGGAACTATGGCTACACCTTC
TRBJ2-3 many TRBV20-1 TRBD2 CSAHSWAGGTDTQYF TGCAGTGCTCATAGCTGGGCGGGGGGCACAGATACGCAGTATTTT
TRBJ2-5 many TRBV11-1 . CASSLSPDGEETQYF TGTGCCAGCAGCTTAAGCCCGGACGGAGAAGAGACCCAGTACTTC
TRBJ2-1 . TRBV4-1 . CASSHYEASEQFF TGCGCCAGCAGCCATTACGAGGCTAGTGAGCAGTTCTTC
TRBJ1-1 few TRBV12-3/TRBV12-4 . CAGEREMNTEAFF TGTGCCGGGGAGAGGGAGATGAACACTGAAGCTTTCTTT
TRBJ2-1 . TRBV20-1 TRBD2 CSAAWTSGYNEQFF TGCAGTGCTGCCTGGACTAGCGGTTACAATGAGCAGTTCTTC
TRBJ2-1 many TRBV5-1 . CASSLAGQKQFF TGCGCCAGCAGCTTGGCGGGTCAGAAGCAGTTCTTC
TRBJ2-7 many TRBV4-3 TRBD1 CASSQGTGASYYEQYF TGCGCCAGCAGCCAGGGTACAGGGGCGAGCTACTACGAGCAGTACTTC
TRBJ2-1 many TRBV5-1 TRBD2 CASSGGGSYNEQFF TGCGCCAGCAGCGGCGGGGGCTCCTACAATGAGCAGTTCTTC
TRBJ2-5 few TRBV20-1 . CSARFSPPETQYF TGCAGTGCTAGATTTAGCCCCCCAGAGACCCAGTACTTC
TRBJ1-2 few TRBV12-3/TRBV12-4 . CASSEDSVYGYTF TGTGCCAGCAGCGAGGACAGCGTCTATGGCTACACCTTC
TRBJ1-2 few TRBV5-6 . CASSWGHSTYGYTF TGTGCCAGCAGCTGGGGCCATTCTACCTATGGCTACACCTTC
TRBJ2-4 . TRBV7-2 . CASSLNRRGEGNIQYF TGTGCCAGCAGCTTAAATCGTCGGGGAGAGGGAAACATTCAGTACTTC
TRBJ2-5 few TRBV7-9 . CASSNWTVQETQYF TGTGCCAGCAGCAATTGGACGGTCCAAGAGACCCAGTACTTC
TRBJ2-1 . TRBV6-2/TRBV6-3 TRBD1 CASAYRGMNEQFF TGTGCCAGCGCGTACAGGGGGATGAATGAGCAGTTCTTC
TRBJ2-1 many TRBV18 TRBD1 CASSPGTGFDNEQFF TGTGCCAGCTCACCCGGGACAGGGTTTGACAATGAGCAGTTCTTC
TRBJ1-4 few TRBV6-5 . CASSWGQGEKLFF TGTGCCAGCAGTTGGGGCCAAGGGGAAAAACTGTTTTTT
TRBJ2-2 many TRBV12-3/TRBV12-4 TRBD2 CASSQTSGGPPGELFF TGTGCCAGCAGCCAGACTAGCGGGGGGCCCCCCGGGGAGCTGTTTTTT